Below are 31 T cell receptor beta chains sequenced from a single sample in a study of T cell responses to AZD1222 COVID-19 vaccine. TCRdb's table, derived via immunoSEQ multiplex PCR, lists solely in-frame clones and lacks some. The table has 72,000 or so clones, roughly nine tenths seen once. This specimen was peripheral blood, taken 28 days after the second AZD1222 dose. These receptors were collected from an adult who received the AZD1222 COVID-19 vaccine.

This chain joins TRBV10-3 and TRBJ1-1, with D possibly matching TRBD1 (5 bases). V was trimmed by 3 bases and J by 1 base, leaving 12 bases between them. The CDR3 runs 15 residues. In germline, CDR1 is ENHRY, CDR2 SYGVKD. The CDR3, as DNA: TGTGCCATCAGTGATAGGGCGGACAAGAACACTGAAGCTTTCTTT. This encodes CAISDRADKNTEAFF.

This chain links TRBV10-1 with TRBJ1-6; possible D gene TRBD1, 6 bases. Trimming shortened V by 4 bases and J by 5 bases, and 18 bases separated the two germline ends. The CDR3 totals 17 residues. Germline V gives CDR1 WNHNN, CDR2 SYGVQD (reference sequence). The DNA of the CDR3 is TGCGCCAGCAGTGGCCGGGACACCTCTCTCCATAATTCACCCCTCCACTTT. Encoded protein: CASSGRDTSLHNSPLHF.

The chain recombines TRBV27 with TRBJ2-3, with TRBD2 matching 13 bases. The V and J ends lost 6 bases and 0 bases, in that order; junction bases with no gene match: 9. The CDR3 spans 18 residues. Germline CDR1 reads MNHEY; CDR2 reads SMNVEV (reference sequence). This chain's CDR3 is CASRGGLAGILSTDTQYF. The DNA of the CDR3 is TGTGCCAGCAGGGGGGGACTAGCGGGAATCCTTAGCACAGATACGCAGTATTTT.

This chain connects TRBV7-9 to TRBJ1-2; D ambiguous. CDR3 size: 14 residues. Germline lookup yields CDR1 SEHNR and CDR2 FQNEAQ (reference sequence). Trimming took off 4 bases at V and 4 bases at J, with 13 bases between the two ends. For the CDR3, the DNA is TGTGCCAGCAGCTCCACCATAACTAGCTATGGCTACACCTTC. It codes for CASSSTITSYGYTF.

The V and J genes are TRBV7-9 and TRBJ2-2, with TRBD1 matching over 9 bases. The CDR3 has 15 residues. Germline lookup yields CDR1 SEHNR and CDR2 FQNEAQ (reference sequence). The V segment lost 1 base and the J segment 7 bases; nucleotides outside the gene matches: 4. DNA of the CDR3: TGTGCCAGCAGCTTAGGGGACAGGGAGCTCGGGGAGCTGTTTTTT. Translating it yields CASSLGDRELGELFF.

The rearrangement joins TRBV9 to TRBJ1-2, with 8 bases fitting TRBD1. The germline V gene encodes CDR1 SGDLS and CDR2 YYNGEE. Unmatched junction bases numbered 7, after V lost 0 bases and J lost 6 bases. CDR3 length: 15 residues. The CDR3 region is CASSVDGQGLDGYTF. The CDR3 DNA sequence: TGTGCCAGCAGCGTAGATGGACAGGGATTAGATGGCTACACCTTC.

The rearrangement joins TRBV6-5 to TRBJ2-1, with D perhaps assigned TRBD1 or TRBD2 (5 bases each). The germline V and J ends were trimmed by 6 bases and 6 bases, with 12 bases remaining between them. This CDR3 spans 13 amino acids. In germline, CDR1 is MNHEY, CDR2 SVGAGI. This CDR3 is CASSPGPINEQFF. Here the CDR3 DNA reads TGTGCCAGCAGCCCGGGACCCATCAATGAGCAGTTCTTC.

The CDR3: CASSLERGTSTEYNEQFF. The CDR3 coding sequence is TGTGCCAGCAGCTTAGAGAGGGGGACTAGCACCGAGTACAATGAGCAGTTCTTC. V gene TRBV11-2 combines with J gene TRBJ2-1; 9 bases align to TRBD2. Germline V lookup: CDR1 SGHAT, CDR2 FQNNGV. This CDR3 contains 18 residues. V lost 0 bases to trimming and J lost 4 bases; unmatched junction nucleotides: 10. Together with reference TRBV11-2 and TRBJ2-1, the CDR3 gives the full variable domain: EAGVAQSPRYKIIEKRQSVAFWCNPISGHATLYWYQQILGQGPKLLIQFQNNGVVDDSQLPKDRFSAERLKGVDSTLKIQPAKLEDSAVYLCASSLERGTSTEYNEQFFGPGTRLTVL.

The chain is built from TRBV3-1 (or the pseudogene TRBV3-2) and TRBJ1-5; 8 positions agree with TRBD1. The CDR3 sequence is 15 residues long. V shed 2 bases, J shed 9 bases, and the junction held 9 bases outside the gene matches. CDR1 and CDR2 from the germline V gene are LGHDT and YNNKEL (reference sequence). The DNA of the CDR3 is TGTGCCAGCAGCCAACAATGGACAGGGCTTTTGCCCCAGCATTTT. It codes for CASSQQWTGLLPQHF.

This clone was recorded once. The chain joins TRBV18 to TRBJ2-1; TRBD1 matches 9 bases. The germline V gene encodes CDR1 KGHSH and CDR2 LQKENI. Trimming at V came to 5 bases and at J to 5 bases, leaving 7 bases not matched to a gene. This CDR3 is 15 amino acids long. The CDR3 DNA is TGTGCCAGCTCATCGACAGGGGGAGAGAACAATGAGCAGTTCTTC. Translating gives CASSSTGGENNEQFF.

The V and J genes are TRBV29-1 and TRBJ2-4; weak D call: TRBD2 (6 bases). CDR3 length: 15 residues. V was pared by 4 bases and J by 1 base, with 14 bases between. Looked up from germline, CDR1 is SQVTM and CDR2 is ANQGSEA. The CDR3 loop reads CSVVGSRGAKNIQYF. CDR3 bases: TGCAGCGTTGTAGGGTCGCGGGGTGCCAAAAACATTCAGTACTTC.

The chain is built from TRBV6-1 and TRBJ1-3; D call uncertain. Germline V lookup: CDR1 MNHNS, CDR2 SASEGT. V was cut by 1 base and J by 3 bases, with 4 bases left in between. The CDR3 is 13 amino acids. CDR3 in amino acids: CASSEGVGNTIYF. In DNA, the CDR3 is TGTGCCAGCAGTGAAGGTGTTGGAAACACCATATATTTT.

The genes are TRBV19 and TRBJ1-6; D not certain. The CDR3 has 18 amino acids. With 5 bases removed from V and 6 bases from J, the gap between germline ends came to 23 bases. The germline V gene encodes CDR1 LNHDA and CDR2 SQIVND (reference sequence). CDR3 sequence (DNA): TGTGCCAGTAGTGTCCCTCCCCCCGTGACCAGGTTTAATTCACCCCTCCACTTT. Translating gives CASSVPPPVTRFNSPLHF.

The chain joins TRBV7-2 to TRBJ2-2; perhaps TRBD1 as D (6 bases). The CDR3 extends over 18 amino acids. In germline, CDR1 is SGHTA, CDR2 FQGNSA. Trimming stripped 5 bases from V and 0 bases from J, with 19 bases between. The CDR3 region is CASSPASFGQSNTGELFF. The CDR3 DNA reads TGTGCCAGCAGCCCAGCAAGCTTCGGACAGTCGAACACCGGGGAGCTGTTTTTT.

J is TRBJ1-2 and V is TRBV19; D is uncertain. There are 14 residues in the CDR3. V lost 8 bases, J lost 0 bases, and 13 bases lay in between. CDR1 is LNHDA and CDR2 is SQIVND in the germline V gene (reference sequence). The CDR3 here is CASRPAEANYGYTF. The CDR3 bases are TGTGCCAGTCGCCCGGCGGAAGCTAACTATGGCTACACCTTC.

This clone is a singleton in its sample. The V gene is TRBV19, the J gene TRBJ1-6; a weak D match, TRBD1 (6 bases). The V and J ends lost 8 bases and 7 bases respectively, with 18 bases between them. CDR3 size: 15 residues. Germline V gene sequence: CDR1 LNHDA, CDR2 SQIVND (reference sequence). The CDR3 reads CASGLGRQANSPLHF. The CDR3 DNA reads as TGTGCCAGTGGCTTGGGGAGACAGGCCAATTCACCCCTCCACTTT.

The V call is TRBV5-1, the J call TRBJ1-1; D gene uncertain. The CDR3 extends over 13 amino acids. The V end lost 1 base, the J end lost 6 bases, and 10 bases lay between the germline ends. Germline V CDR1 and CDR2: SGHRS, YFSETQ. This chain's CDR3 is CASSLNGRAEAFF. Here the CDR3 DNA reads TGCGCCAGCAGCTTGAACGGAAGGGCTGAAGCTTTCTTT.

This chain's CDR3 is CASSQCGDRENTQYF. CDR3 in DNA: TGCGCCAGCAGTCAATGTGGGGACAGGGAAAATACGCAGTATTTT. V and J are TRBV10-1 and TRBJ2-3; 9 positions match TRBD1. The CDR3 has 15 residues. After removal of 5 bases from V and 7 bases from J, the junction contained 10 bases not matched to a gene. The germline gives CDR1 WNHNN, CDR2 SYGVQD (reference sequence).

The rearrangement joins TRBV5-1 to TRBJ2-7; D unresolved. Deletions cut 1 base from V and 5 bases from J, with 7 bases between. The CDR3 runs to 12 residues. CDR1 and CDR2 from the germline V gene are SGHRS and YFSETQ. This chain's CDR3 is CASSLSRNEQYF. DNA of the CDR3: TGCGCCAGCAGCTTGAGCAGGAACGAGCAGTACTTC. The variable domain in full, completed from reference TRBV5-1 and TRBJ2-7, reads KAGVTQTPRYLIKTRGQQVTLSCSPISGHRSVSWYQQTPGQGLQFLFEYFSETQRNKGNFPGRFSGRQFSNSRSEMNVSTLELGDSALYLCASSLSRNEQYFGPGTRLTVT.

This chain joins TRBV25-1 and TRBJ2-5, with D maybe TRBD2 (6 bases). Germline loops: CDR1 MGHDK, CDR2 SYGVNS. CDR3 length: 13 residues. V shed 4 bases and J shed 5 bases, with 11 bases lying between them. The CDR3 here is CASSGRAGETQYF. CDR3 in DNA: TGTGCCAGCAGTGGGAGGGCCGGGGAGACCCAGTACTTC.

The chain combines TRBV4-2 with TRBJ2-5; TRBD2 might be the D (6 bases). This CDR3 is built from 15 residues. Germline V lookup: CDR1 LGHNA, CDR2 YNFKEQ. Trimming removed 1 base from V and 3 bases from J, with 12 bases in between. Here the CDR3 DNA reads TGTGCCAGCAGCCAAGGCTCCTCGGGGGAAGAGACCCAGTACTTC. This encodes CASSQGSSGEETQYF.

This rearrangement joins TRBV27 to TRBJ2-6; D unclear. Trimming stripped 5 bases from V and 0 bases from J, with 17 bases between. Germline loops: CDR1 MNHEY, CDR2 SMNVEV (reference sequence). The CDR3 runs to 18 residues. The CDR3 reads CASSKGNTVFSGANVLTF. The DNA for the CDR3 is TGTGCCAGCAGTAAAGGGAACACGGTCTTCTCTGGGGCCAACGTCCTGACTTTC.

The rearrangement links TRBV7-2 to TRBJ1-2, with D maybe TRBD1 (5 bases). This CDR3 spans 16 amino acids. Trimming removed 4 bases from V and 4 bases from J, with 19 bases in between. Germline lookup yields CDR1 SGHTA and CDR2 FQGNSA. Here the CDR3 DNA reads TGTGCCAGCAGCTCCCAGGGACCTCCATGGGGCTATGGCTACACCTTC. It encodes CASSSQGPPWGYGYTF.

The V call is TRBV24-1, the J call TRBJ2-3; TRBD2 aligns across 11 bases. Germline assignment: CDR1 KGHDR and CDR2 SFDVKD. CDR3 length equals 16 residues. With V trimmed by 4 bases and J by 4 bases, 6 bases remained unmatched. CDR3 nucleotides: TGTGCCACCAGTGAGCAACTAGCGGGAGCTGCAGATACGCAGTATTTT. Translation: CATSEQLAGAADTQYF.

J is TRBJ1-1 and V is TRBV6-5, with TRBD1 matching over 7 bases. Per the germline V gene, CDR1 is MNHEY and CDR2 is SVGAGI. Trimming cost V 11 bases and J 0 bases; bases outside gene matches: 9. The CDR3 is 14 amino acids. CDR3 in DNA: TGTGCCGCCGCGGGGACAGCAATGAACACTGAAGCTTTCTTT. It translates to CAAAGTAMNTEAFF.

This sequence joins TRBV10-1 and TRBJ2-7; D gene uncertain. The CDR3 runs to 13 residues. The V end was cut by 8 bases, the J end by 3 bases, with 14 bases between. Germline V lookup: CDR1 WNHNN, CDR2 SYGVQD (reference sequence). This CDR3 reads CASRVGFGYEQYF. In nucleotides, the CDR3 is TGCGCCAGCCGTGTTGGGTTCGGCTACGAGCAGTACTTC.

V usage is TRBV19 and J usage is TRBJ2-1, with TRBD2 identical over 14 bases. The V segment lost 5 bases and the J segment 8 bases; nucleotides outside the gene matches: 2. CDR3 length: 14 amino acids. Germline-derived CDR1 and CDR2 are LNHDA and SQIVND (reference sequence). The CDR3 loop reads CASSWGLAGDEQFF. As DNA, the CDR3 is TGTGCCAGTAGTTGGGGACTAGCGGGAGATGAGCAGTTCTTC.

The chain joins TRBV19 to TRBJ1-1; D possibly corresponds to TRBD1 (5 bases). Trimming took off 7 bases at V and 3 bases at J, with 21 bases between the two ends. Germline CDR1 LNHDA, CDR2 SQIVND (reference sequence). The CDR3 spans 16 residues. CDR3 in amino acids: CASTYSRGRRDTEAFF. The CDR3 DNA sequence: TGTGCCAGTACCTATTCGCGGGGCCGCCGGGACACTGAAGCTTTCTTT. Full variable domain (rest looked up from reference TRBV19 and TRBJ1-1): DGGITQSPKYLFRKEGQNVTLSCEQNLNHDAMYWYRQDPGQGLRLIYYSQIVNDFQKGDIAEGYSVSREKKESFPLTVTSAQKNPTAFYLCASTYSRGRRDTEAFFGQGTRLTVV.

V is TRBV7-3 and J is TRBJ2-5; 10 nucleotides line up with TRBD1. CDR3 size: 14 residues. The J segment lost 9 bases and the V segment lost 6 bases, leaving 10 bases of the junction unmatched. Germline V gene sequence: CDR1 SGHTA, CDR2 FQGTGA. The CDR3 DNA sequence: TGTGCCAGCAGTCGAACGCCGGGACAGGGGTCCCAGTACTTC. This sequence encodes CASSRTPGQGSQYF.

The genes are TRBV19 and TRBJ2-7; D remains unclear. Germline V gives CDR1 LNHDA, CDR2 SQIVND (reference sequence). The CDR3 totals 11 residues. Trimming took off 1 base at V and 6 bases at J, with 4 bases between the two ends. The CDR3 region is CASSIGGEQYF. The CDR3, as DNA: TGTGCCAGTAGTATAGGGGGCGAGCAGTACTTC.

J is TRBJ2-7 and V is TRBV5-1; TRBD1 aligns across 9 bases. Germline V CDR1 and CDR2: SGHRS, YFSETQ. The CDR3 covers 15 residues. J lost 5 bases, V lost 2 bases, and 8 bases had no gene match. CDR3 nucleotides: TGCGCCAGCAGCTTAACCCGGGACAGGGACCACGAGCAGTACTTC. Residues: CASSLTRDRDHEQYF.